This TCR beta chain originates from a study of T cell clones after liver transplantation. Germline V gene sequence: CDR1 KGHSH, CDR2 LQKENI. This CDR3 has 15 amino acids. Trimming left V 0 bases short and J 3 bases short, with 10 bases between. This table comes from immunoSEQ multiplex PCR, and its TCRdb copy is limited to in-frame clones, with some not included. The data contain about 120,000 clones, 90% of them seen just once; the ten biggest clones take up roughly 0.83%. V gene TRBV18 combines with J gene TRBJ2-3; D uncertain. This receptor was obtained from a human patient who received a liver transplant. Some T cells may trace back to the graft donor. This specimen was CD4+ T cells from blood, taken 12 months after liver transplant. CDR3 bases: TGTGCCAGCTCACCACCTTCGTTCCGAACAGATACGCAGTATTTT. Protein product: CASSPPSFRTDTQYF.